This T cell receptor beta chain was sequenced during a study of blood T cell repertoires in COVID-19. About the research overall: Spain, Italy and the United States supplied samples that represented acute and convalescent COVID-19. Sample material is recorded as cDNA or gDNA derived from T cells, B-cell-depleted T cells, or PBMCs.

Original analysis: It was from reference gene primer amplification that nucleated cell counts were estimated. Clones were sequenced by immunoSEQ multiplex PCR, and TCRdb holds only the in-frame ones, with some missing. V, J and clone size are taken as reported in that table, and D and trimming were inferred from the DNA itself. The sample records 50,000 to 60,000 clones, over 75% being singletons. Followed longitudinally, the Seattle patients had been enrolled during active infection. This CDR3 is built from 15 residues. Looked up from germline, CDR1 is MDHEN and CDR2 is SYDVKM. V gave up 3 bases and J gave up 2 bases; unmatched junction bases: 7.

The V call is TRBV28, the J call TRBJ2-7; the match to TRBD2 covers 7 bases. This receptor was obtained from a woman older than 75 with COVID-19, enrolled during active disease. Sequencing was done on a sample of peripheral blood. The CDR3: CASSLLREPTYEQYF. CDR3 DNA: TGTGCCAGCAGTTTGTTGCGGGAGCCAACCTACGAGCAGTACTTC.